These 4 T cell receptor beta chains originate from one sample sequenced in a study of cytomegalovirus exposure and HLA in healthy donors. TCRdb keeps only in-frame clones here, not all; method: immunoSEQ multiplex PCR. This sample has around 120,000 clones, with around nine tenths found just once. Sequencing input: PBMCs. Source of these receptors: a woman younger than 35 in good health and CMV-seronegative.

The count of this clone is one. The V and J genes are TRBV7-9 and TRBJ2-1; TRBD1 matches at 7 bases. Looked up from germline, CDR1 is SEHNR and CDR2 is FQNEAQ (reference sequence). V lost 1 base to trimming and J lost 6 bases; unmatched junction nucleotides: 9. This CDR3 has 16 amino acids. The CDR3 protein is CASSLGIGGPSNEQFF. CDR3 sequence (DNA): TGTGCCAGCAGCTTAGGCATAGGGGGCCCTTCCAATGAGCAGTTCTTC.

This chain joins TRBV18 and TRBJ1-5, with no clear D. V was clipped by 5 bases and J by 0 bases, with 5 bases between them. CDR3 size: 13 residues. Germline V lookup: CDR1 KGHSH, CDR2 LQKENI. As DNA, the CDR3 is TGTGCCAGCTCATACTCTAGCAATCAGCCCCAGCATTTT. Protein: CASSYSSNQPQHF.

The CDR3 region is CASSKGLAAETQYF. The CDR3 nucleotides are TGTGCCAGCAGCAAAGGACTAGCGGCAGAGACCCAGTACTTC. The rearrangement joins TRBV5-8 to TRBJ2-5; TRBD2 matches 10 bases. The CDR3 is made up of 14 amino acids. The germline gives CDR1 SGHTS, CDR2 YDEGEE. V was pared by 4 bases and J by 4 bases, with 4 bases of the junction left unmatched.

The genes are TRBV27 and TRBJ2-4; D is perhaps TRBD1 (6 bases). The ends were cut back, 2 bases at V and 9 bases at J, with 14 bases in the middle. Germline V gene data show CDR1 as MNHEY and CDR2 as SMNVEV (reference sequence). The CDR3 sequence is 14 residues long. DNA for the CDR3: TGTGCCAGCAGTTTAGTTGGCAGGGGCGTCATTCAGTACTTC. This sequence encodes CASSLVGRGVIQYF.